Sequencing of this T cell receptor (beta chain) was carried out in a study of T cell responses to AZD1222 COVID-19 vaccine. The CDR3 covers 15 residues. The V gene lost 4 bases and the J gene lost 2 bases, with 15 bases spanning the gap. CDR1 MNHEY and CDR2 SMNVEV come from the germline V gene (reference sequence). This table comes from immunoSEQ multiplex PCR, and its TCRdb copy is limited to in-frame clones, with some not included. The data hold about 180,000 clones, with around 94% observed a single time. The chain uses TRBV27 and TRBJ2-7; D perhaps matches TRBD2 (7 bases). This TCR came from an adult in good health. Source: peripheral blood, taken on day 0 of AZD1222 vaccination. CDR3 nucleotides: TGTGCCAGCAGTTCCCCGGGGGGCAGGGCCTACGAGCAGTACTTC. Translating gives CASSSPGGRAYEQYF.